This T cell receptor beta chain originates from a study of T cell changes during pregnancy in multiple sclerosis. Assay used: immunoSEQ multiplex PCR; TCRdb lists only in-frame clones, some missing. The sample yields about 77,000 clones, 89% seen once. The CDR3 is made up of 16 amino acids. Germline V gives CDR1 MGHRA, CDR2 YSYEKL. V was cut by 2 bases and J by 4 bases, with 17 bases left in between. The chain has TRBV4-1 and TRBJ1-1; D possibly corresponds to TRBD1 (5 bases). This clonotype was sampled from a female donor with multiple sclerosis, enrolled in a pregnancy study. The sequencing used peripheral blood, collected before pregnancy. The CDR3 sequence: CASSQPRTLVVTEAFF. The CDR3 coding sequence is TGCGCCAGCAGCCAACCACGGACACTCGTTGTCACTGAAGCTTTCTTT.